The next 13 T cell receptor beta chains were all read from a single sample in a study of identical twins. A single record per CDR3 protein comes from TCRdb applying MiXCR to the 5' RACE reads. The table records hundreds of thousands of distinct CDR3 sequences, 5.5% to 7.5% of them present only once. The sequencing sample was made of naive T cells sorted from blood. The receptors were gathered from a man aged 18 to 29 in good health.

This rearrangement joins TRBV11-2 to TRBJ1-1; TRBD1 is a possible D gene (5 bases). The CDR3 covers 15 residues. Between the trimmed V and J ends, which lost 1 base and 1 base, there was a span of 10 bases. Looked up from germline, CDR1 is SGHAT and CDR2 is FQNNGV. CDR3 protein: CASSLGGGTNTEAFF. The CDR3 nucleotides are TGTGCCAGCAGCTTAGGGGGGGGAACGAACACTGAAGCTTTCTTT.

This clonotype was observed a few times. The chain couples TRBV5-5 to TRBJ2-7; 12 nucleotides agree with TRBD2. The CDR3 runs to 17 residues. The junction had 13 bases not matched to a gene; V was cut back by 4 bases and J by 5 bases. Germline assignment: CDR1 SGHKS and CDR2 YYEKEE (reference sequence). In nucleotides, the CDR3 is TGTGCCAGCAGCCTTCGACGGACTAGCGGGATCATCAACGAGCAGTACTTC. The encoded protein is CASSLRRTSGIINEQYF.

The chain links TRBV9 to TRBJ2-3, with D perhaps TRBD2 (8 bases). Germline V lookup: CDR1 SGDLS, CDR2 YYNGEE. This CDR3 contains 17 residues. V shed 4 bases and J shed 5 bases, with 23 bases lying between them. CDR3 sequence: CASSPTQGEREQDTQYF. DNA for the CDR3: TGTGCCAGCAGCCCGACCCAGGGGGAGCGGGAGCAAGATACGCAGTATTTT.

This clonotype was observed many times. The chain couples TRBV5-1 to TRBJ2-2, with 9 bases identical to TRBD1. The CDR3 sequence is 16 residues long. The germline V gene encodes CDR1 SGHRS and CDR2 YFSETQ. After removal of 4 bases from V and 1 base from J, the junction contained 5 bases not matched to a gene. CDR3 loop: CASSDTGQGNTGELFF. The CDR3 nucleotides are TGCGCCAGCAGCGATACGGGACAGGGGAACACCGGGGAGCTGTTTTTT.

A word on this clonotype: This sequence may be a read error, since a much larger clone differs from it by one base. This rearrangement joins TRBV30 to TRBJ2-1; no definite D call. CDR3 length equals 12 residues. Germline loops: CDR1 GTSNPN, CDR2 SVGIG (reference sequence). The chain's CDR3 is CAWGSSHNEQFF. In DNA form, the CDR3 reads TGTGCCTGGGGTAGCTCCCACAATGAGCAGTTCTTC. The full variable domain, completed using reference TRBV30 and TRBJ2-1, is SQTIHQWPATLVQPVGSPLSLECTVEGTSNPNLYWYRQAAGRGLQLLFYSVGIGQISSEVPQNLSASRPQDRQFILSSKKLLLSDSGFYLCAWGSSHNEQFFGPGTRLTVL.

This clonotype was picked up a small number of times. V is TRBV29-1 and J is TRBJ1-1, with 7 bases matching TRBD1. The CDR3 spans 13 residues. From germline, CDR1 is SQVTM and CDR2 ANQGSEA. V lost 5 bases and J lost 3; bases outside the gene matches: 6. Here the CDR3 reads CSVKGGAYTEAFF. CDR3 bases: TGCAGCGTTAAAGGGGGCGCTTACACTGAAGCTTTCTTT.

V and J are TRBV5-1 and TRBJ1-3; D possibly corresponds to TRBD1 (6 bases). From germline, CDR1 is SGHRS and CDR2 YFSETQ. The CDR3 length is 16 residues. V shed 4 bases and J shed 0 bases, with 14 bases lying between them. In DNA form, the CDR3 reads TGCGCCAGCAGCCCGGTGACAGGAAACTCTGGAAACACCATATATTTT. Its protein is CASSPVTGNSGNTIYF.

This chain joins TRBV12-3 or TRBV12-4 and TRBJ1-1; 9 nucleotides line up with TRBD1. V trimming: 9 bases; J trimming: 4 bases; junction bases outside the gene matches: 18. This CDR3 is built from 17 residues. In DNA form, the CDR3 reads TGTGCCAGTGGTAAAGGGACAGGGTTTAGTATCTCCACTGAAGCTTTCTTT. It yields the protein CASGKGTGFSISTEAFF.

The J gene is TRBJ2-5, the V gene TRBV20-1; D remains ambiguous. Trimming took off 4 bases at V and 5 bases at J, with 17 bases between the two ends. This CDR3 comprises 14 residues. CDR1 is DFQATT and CDR2 is SNEGSKA in the germline V gene (reference sequence). Written as DNA, the CDR3 is TGCAGTGCTAAAGGGCGACTTAACGCTGAGACCCAGTACTTC. This gives the protein CSAKGRLNAETQYF.

This clonotype was recorded many times. The rearrangement uses TRBV24-1 and TRBJ1-3; no clear D. The CDR3 extends over 13 amino acids. The germline gives CDR1 KGHDR, CDR2 SFDVKD. The ends were cut back, 4 bases at V and 2 bases at J, with 5 bases in the middle. The CDR3 spells CATSDHTGNTIYF. As DNA, the CDR3 is TGTGCCACCAGTGACCATACTGGAAACACCATATATTTT.

This clonotype was seen many times. The chain uses TRBV10-3 and TRBJ2-7; a possible D gene is TRBD1 (6 bases). V dropped 10 bases and J dropped 4 bases, with 11 bases sitting between them. The CDR3 extends over 11 amino acids. CDR1 is ENHRY, CDR2 SYGVKD, per germline. CDR3 region: CATVDRYEQYV. The CDR3 DNA sequence: TGTGCCACCGTTGACAGGTACGAGCAGTACGTC.

This clonotype was seen many times. This chain links TRBV4-1 with TRBJ2-1, with 13 bases matching TRBD2. V dropped 5 bases and J dropped 8; count of bases not matched to a gene: 9. Germline lookup yields CDR1 MGHRA and CDR2 YSYEKL. The CDR3 consists of 16 residues. Written as DNA, the CDR3 is TGCGCCAGCAGCTGGGATGGACTAGCGGGAGAGGATGAGCAGTTCTTC. This gives the protein CASSWDGLAGEDEQFF.

In its sample, this clonotype was seen many times. V is TRBV15 and J is TRBJ2-3; D gene unclear. In germline, CDR1 is LNHNV, CDR2 YYDKDF (reference sequence). This CDR3 is built from 13 residues. With 5 bases removed from V and 2 bases from J, the gap between germline ends came to 8 bases. The CDR3 DNA sequence: TGTGCCACCAGCCCGCGGTACACAGATACGCAGTATTTT. This codes for CATSPRYTDTQYF.